The present T cell receptor (beta chain) was sequenced within a study of T cells in Graves' hyperthyroidism and ophthalmopathy. In the study overall: The authors collected peripheral blood at initial diagnosis, before any treatment.

This clonotype was seen ten or more times. Patients aged 18 to 65 with hyperthyroidism were newly diagnosed, with duration under 2 months. The investigators amplified TCR beta CDR3 regions from RNA transcripts. During a first-round RT-PCR of the TCR CDR3, the HTBI primer set was used. TCRdb re-derived calls from the multiplex PCR reads in MiXCR, one entry per CDR3 protein. This sample has about 380,000 distinct CDR3 sequences, with over 11% found just once. Germline V gene sequence: CDR1 SQVTM, CDR2 ANQGSEA. The V gene lost 4 bases and the J gene lost 0 bases, with 9 bases spanning the gap. The CDR3 spans 13 residues.

The receptor comes from an older woman with Graves' hyperthyroidism. The chain is built from TRBV29-1 and TRBJ1-1, with a possible D match to TRBD1 (6 bases). Sequencing was done on a sample of blood. The DNA for the CDR3 is TGCAGCGTTGCAACAGGGATGAACACTGAAGCTTTCTTT. This translates into CSVATGMNTEAFF.